The present entry profiles one T cell receptor beta chain with its context. This clone was seen a handful of times. What this receptor recognizes is not known. Base qualities are not recorded, but no much larger clone differs from it by a single base. This sample stems from a study of beta chain features in type 1 diabetes (dated by TCRdb to the late 2010s). Describing the broader study: Patients and healthy donors did not differ in mean age, gender distribution, total cell number or subset yield. A total of around 110,000,000 sorted cells were examined across all samples, and RNA yield correlated strongly with the number of cells per subset. The study compared the TCRB repertoires of sorted circulating CD4+ T cell subsets in recently diagnosed type 1 diabetes patients with those in matched healthy donors. Regulatory and stem cell-like memory subsets were obtained from only 8 patients and roughly 8 healthy donors, while naive and central memory subsets were obtained from all 30 or so donors.

Broad study findings and their caveats: Because cDNA was sequenced instead of genomic DNA, highly expressing activated cells could be over-represented, though the groups showed no difference in activation or CD3 levels. HLA sub-analyses involved small numbers of individuals, so any influence of HLA type on TCRB rearrangement remained unresolved. In all four CD4+ subsets, TCRB CDR3 length was moderately but significantly shorter in type 1 diabetes patients. Fewer insertions and more nucleotide deletions at VDJ recombination sites were observed in patients with type 1 diabetes, implying thymic rearrangement abnormalities. Naive, central memory and regulatory TCRB repertoires appeared to be more similar among patients than among healthy donors. PCR might favor shorter templates, but patient and control samples were amplified and corrected together, so any skew would affect both groups equally.

All of the isolated RNA was reverse transcribed with the High Capacity cDNA Reverse Transcription Kit, so expressed TCRB transcripts were sequenced. Deep immunoSEQ sequencing was applied to naive, central memory and regulatory T cell samples, giving an average of about 3.6 million total reads per sample. Sorted cells were lysed in RLT buffer and RNA was extracted with DNase-treated RNeasy Micro or Mini kits, depending on cell number. To prevent cross-contamination, each cell subset was processed individually, whereas patient and healthy donor samples were processed jointly. The immunoSEQ multiplex PCR was used to amplify TCRB sequences from cDNA, yielding 87-bp fragments that span the CDR3 region. The amplicons were sequenced using the Illumina HiSeq platform. The paper's data handling went like this. PCR bias was computationally corrected using synthetic template baselines, reads within Hamming distance 2 were collapsed, and singletons that could not be merged were discarded. Reads were aligned to IMGT to assign V, D and J genes, CDR3 length, and insertions or deletions at six rearrangement sites. Within each subset, clonotype counts were normalized to the number of sorted cells before true diversity and Gini coefficients were calculated with the tcR R package. Repertoire sharing was quantified using the overlap coefficient calculated on TCRB nucleotide sequences. As a proxy for the pre-selection repertoire, out-of-frame TCRB sequences from naive cells were analyzed. TCRdb took this table from immuneACCESS and kept in-frame rearrangements with V and J called. Such tables lack part of the clones; where checked against another copy, unresolved V genes explain under half of the gap, and the rest is unexplained. V and J calls and clone size are given by that table; D and trimming were obtained from the DNA. The sample yields a few hundred thousand clones; around 16% were counted once. The ten top clones hold 0.015% to 0.019% of the sample.

Each donor gave one peripheral blood draw, averaging roughly 100 mL, which was collected into heparinised tubes. Naive, central memory, regulatory and stem cell-like memory CD4+ T cells were sorted on a BD FACSAria II using a panel including CD45RO, CCR7, CD25, CD127, CD95 and CD27. Every sorted population had a purity above 98%. PBMCs were isolated immediately by Lymphoprep density gradient centrifugation and stained directly without culture. Samples were stained and sorted in pairs, with one healthy donor and one patient per experiment, so that batch effects were minimized. V has 0 bases trimmed and J has 9 bases trimmed; junction bases matching no gene number 10. The CDR3 has 16 amino acids, counting the end cysteine and phenylalanine. Solely the CDR3 DNA is kept, with 48 bases framed from the first base. CDR1 and CDR2, per the germline V gene, are SGHRS and YFSETQ.

This receptor was taken from a man between 18 and 29 years old with type 1 diabetes. The sequenced sample was naive CD4+ T cells from blood. Taken with the paper, the label for cell subset or site translates to: true naive CD4+ T cells. The chain joins TRBV5-1 to TRBJ2-1; 9 bases in between match TRBD1. The DNA sequence is as follows: TGCGCCAGCAGCTTGGTAGGGACAGGGAAGATTGGTGAGCAGTTCTTC. Translation gives CASSLVGTGKIGEQFF.